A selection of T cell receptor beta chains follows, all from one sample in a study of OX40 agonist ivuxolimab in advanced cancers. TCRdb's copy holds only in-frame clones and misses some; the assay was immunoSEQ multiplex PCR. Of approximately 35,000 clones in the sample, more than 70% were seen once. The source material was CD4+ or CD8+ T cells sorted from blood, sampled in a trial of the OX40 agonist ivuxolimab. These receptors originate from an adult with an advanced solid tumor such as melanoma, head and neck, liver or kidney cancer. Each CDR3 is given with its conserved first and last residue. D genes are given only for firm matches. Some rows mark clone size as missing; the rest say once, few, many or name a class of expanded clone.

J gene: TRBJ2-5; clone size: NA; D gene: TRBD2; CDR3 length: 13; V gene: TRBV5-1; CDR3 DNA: TGCGCCAGCAGCGGGGGGGTCCAAGAGACCCAGTACTTC; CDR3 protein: CASSGGVQETQYF
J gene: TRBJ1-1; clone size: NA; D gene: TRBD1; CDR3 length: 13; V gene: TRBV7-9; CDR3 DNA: TGTGCCAGCAGCTCGACAGGGTACACTGAAGCTTTCTTT; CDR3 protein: CASSSTGYTEAFF
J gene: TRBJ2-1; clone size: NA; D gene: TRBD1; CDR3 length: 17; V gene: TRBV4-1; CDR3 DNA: TGCGCCAGCAGCCAATCTCCCTGGACAGGAGCCTACAATGAGCAGTTCTTC; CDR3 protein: CASSQSPWTGAYNEQFF
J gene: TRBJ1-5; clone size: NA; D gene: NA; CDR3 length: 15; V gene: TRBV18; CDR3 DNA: TGTGCCAGCTCACCACTGGCAGGGTGGATGCAGCCCCAGCATTTT; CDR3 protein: CASSPLAGWMQPQHF
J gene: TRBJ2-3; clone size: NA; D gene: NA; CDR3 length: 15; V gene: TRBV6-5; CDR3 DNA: TGTGCCAGCAGCACACCGGGACTGGGCACAGATACGCAGTATTTT; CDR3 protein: CASSTPGLGTDTQYF
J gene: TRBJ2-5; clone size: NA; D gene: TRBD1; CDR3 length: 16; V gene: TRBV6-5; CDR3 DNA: TGTGCCAGCAGTTACTCAGGGACAGGGGTACAAGAGACCCAGTACTTC; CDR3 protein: CASSYSGTGVQETQYF
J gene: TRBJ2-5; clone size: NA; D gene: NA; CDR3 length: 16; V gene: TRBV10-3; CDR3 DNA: TGTGCCATCAGTGCCGAGGCGGGGAAGGGCCAAGAGACCCAGTACTTC; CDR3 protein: CAISAEAGKGQETQYF
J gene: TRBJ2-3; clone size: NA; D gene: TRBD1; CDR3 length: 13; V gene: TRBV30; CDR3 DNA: TGTGCCTGGATGTGGACAGGGACAGATACGCAGTATTTT; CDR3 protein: CAWMWTGTDTQYF
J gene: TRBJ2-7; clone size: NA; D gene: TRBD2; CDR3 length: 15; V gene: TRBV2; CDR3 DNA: TGTGCCAGCAACCCCCAGCGGGGGCTTTCCTACGAGCAGTACTTC; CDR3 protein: CASNPQRGLSYEQYF
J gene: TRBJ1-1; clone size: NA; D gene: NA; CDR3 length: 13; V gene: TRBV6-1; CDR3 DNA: TGTGCCAGCAGCGTAAGGGGCAGGACTGAAGCTTTCTTT; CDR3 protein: CASSVRGRTEAFF
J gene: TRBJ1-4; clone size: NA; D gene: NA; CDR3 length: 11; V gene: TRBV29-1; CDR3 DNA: TGCAGCGTTGCCAGGGGTGAAAAACTGTTTTTT; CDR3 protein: CSVARGEKLFF
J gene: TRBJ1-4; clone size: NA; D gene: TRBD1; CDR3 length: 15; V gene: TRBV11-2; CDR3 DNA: TGTGCCAGCAGCCCGACAGGGCGGGGTAATGAAAAACTGTTTTTT; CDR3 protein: CASSPTGRGNEKLFF
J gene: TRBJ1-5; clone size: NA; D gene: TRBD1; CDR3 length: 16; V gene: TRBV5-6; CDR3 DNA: TGTGCCAGCAGCTCTTACCTGGGACAGTACAATCAGCCCCAGCATTTT; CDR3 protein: CASSSYLGQYNQPQHF
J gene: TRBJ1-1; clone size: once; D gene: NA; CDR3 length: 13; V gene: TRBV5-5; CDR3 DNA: TGTGCCAGCAGCACGAACAGGTGGATTGAAGCTTTCTTT; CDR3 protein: CASSTNRWIEAFF
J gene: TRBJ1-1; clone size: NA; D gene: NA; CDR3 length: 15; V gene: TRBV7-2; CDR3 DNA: TGTGCCAGCAGCCCAAGGGTTTTCGGAACCACTGAAGCTTTCTTT; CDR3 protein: CASSPRVFGTTEAFF
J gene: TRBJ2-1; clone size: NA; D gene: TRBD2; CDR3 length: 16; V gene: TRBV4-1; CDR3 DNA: TGCGCCAGCAGCCAAGATCACAGCGGGGCTTACAATGAGCAGTTCTTC; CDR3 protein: CASSQDHSGAYNEQFF
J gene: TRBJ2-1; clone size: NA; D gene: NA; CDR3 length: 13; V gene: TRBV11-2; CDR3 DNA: TGTGCCAGCAGCTTAGCCTGGTACAATGAGCAGTTCTTC; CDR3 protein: CASSLAWYNEQFF
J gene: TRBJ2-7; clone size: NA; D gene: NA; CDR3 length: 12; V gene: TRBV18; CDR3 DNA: TGTGCCAGCTCGTCAGATACCTACGAGCAGTACTTC; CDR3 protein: CASSSDTYEQYF
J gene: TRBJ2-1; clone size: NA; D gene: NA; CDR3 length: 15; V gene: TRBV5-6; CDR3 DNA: TGTGCCAGCAGCTTGGGAGGGAATCCCTACAATGAGCAGTTCTTC; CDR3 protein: CASSLGGNPYNEQFF
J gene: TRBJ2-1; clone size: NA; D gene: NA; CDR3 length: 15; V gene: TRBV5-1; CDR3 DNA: TGCGCCAGCATGGTGGAGGGGGGCTCCTACAATGAGCAGTTCTTC; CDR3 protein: CASMVEGGSYNEQFF
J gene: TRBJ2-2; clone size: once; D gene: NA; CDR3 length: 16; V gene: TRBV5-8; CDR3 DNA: TGTGCCAGCAGCTCCACCCTAAGGGTAGGCTTCGGGGAGCTGTTTTTT; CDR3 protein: CASSSTLRVGFGELFF
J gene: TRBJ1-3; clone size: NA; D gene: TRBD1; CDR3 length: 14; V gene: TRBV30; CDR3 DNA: TGTGCCTGGACCCCGGGACAGGGGGGAAACACCATATATTTT; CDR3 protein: CAWTPGQGGNTIYF
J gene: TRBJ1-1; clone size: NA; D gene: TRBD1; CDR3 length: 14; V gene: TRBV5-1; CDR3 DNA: TGCGCCAGCAGCTCGGGACAGATGAACACTGAAGCTTTCTTT; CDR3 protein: CASSSGQMNTEAFF
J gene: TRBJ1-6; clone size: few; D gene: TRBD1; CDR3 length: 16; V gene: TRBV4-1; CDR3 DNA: TGCGCCAGCAGCCAAGCTGGGACAGGGTATAATTCACCCCTCCACTTT; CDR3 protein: CASSQAGTGYNSPLHF
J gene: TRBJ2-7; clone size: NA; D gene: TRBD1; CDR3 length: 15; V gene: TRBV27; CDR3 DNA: TGTGCCAGCAGTTTACTGGGACAGGGGACCTACGAGCAGTACTTC; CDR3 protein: CASSLLGQGTYEQYF
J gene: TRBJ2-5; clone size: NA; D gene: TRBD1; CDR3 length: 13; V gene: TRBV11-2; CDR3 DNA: TGTGCCAGCAGCCAGGGGGCTGCGGAGACCCAGTACTTC; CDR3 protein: CASSQGAAETQYF
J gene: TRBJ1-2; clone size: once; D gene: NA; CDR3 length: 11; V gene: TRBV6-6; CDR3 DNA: TGTGCCAGCCACGGGGACTATGGCTACACCTTC; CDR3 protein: CASHGDYGYTF
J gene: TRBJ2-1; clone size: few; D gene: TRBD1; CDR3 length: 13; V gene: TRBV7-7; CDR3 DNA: TGTGCCAGCAGCTTTGGGACAGGCTATGAGCAGTTCTTC; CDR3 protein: CASSFGTGYEQFF
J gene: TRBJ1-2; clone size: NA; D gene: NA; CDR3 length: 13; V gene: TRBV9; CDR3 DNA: TGTGCCAGCAGCGCCTGGGACGGGCCCCCCTACACCTTC; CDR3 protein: CASSAWDGPPYTF
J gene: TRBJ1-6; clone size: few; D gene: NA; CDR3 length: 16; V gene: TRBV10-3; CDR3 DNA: TGTGCCATCAGTGAGTCGAAGGAGGGTACTAATTCACCCCTCCACTTT; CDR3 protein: CAISESKEGTNSPLHF
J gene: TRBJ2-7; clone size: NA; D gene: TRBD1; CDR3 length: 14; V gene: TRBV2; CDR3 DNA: TGTGCCAGCAGACCGGGACAGGGAGAATATGAGCAGTACTTC; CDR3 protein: CASRPGQGEYEQYF
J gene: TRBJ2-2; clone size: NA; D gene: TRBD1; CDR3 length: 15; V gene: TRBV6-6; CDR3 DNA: TGTGCCAGCAGTATCGGACAGGCGAACACCGGGGAGCTGTTTTTT; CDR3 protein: CASSIGQANTGELFF
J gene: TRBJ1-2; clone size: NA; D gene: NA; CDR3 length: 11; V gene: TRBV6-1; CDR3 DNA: TGTGCCAGCAGTGGAGGTGGGGGCTACACCTTC; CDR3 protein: CASSGGGGYTF
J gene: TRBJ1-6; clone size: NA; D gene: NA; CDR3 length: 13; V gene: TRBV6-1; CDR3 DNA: TGTGCCAGCAACCTGGGGGTTAATTCACCCCTCCACTTT; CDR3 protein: CASNLGVNSPLHF
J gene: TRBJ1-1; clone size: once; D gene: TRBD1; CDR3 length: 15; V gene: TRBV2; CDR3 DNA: TGTGCCAGCAGCCTACCAACAGGGGGGAACACTGAAGCTTTCTTT; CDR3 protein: CASSLPTGGNTEAFF
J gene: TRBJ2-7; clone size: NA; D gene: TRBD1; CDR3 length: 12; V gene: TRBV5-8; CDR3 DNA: TGTGCCAGCAGGCGACAGGGTTACGAGCAGTACTTC; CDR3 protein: CASRRQGYEQYF
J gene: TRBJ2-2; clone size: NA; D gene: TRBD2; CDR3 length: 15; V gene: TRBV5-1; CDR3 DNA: TGCGCCAGCAGCTTACTAGCGGGTGGCACCGGGGAGCTGTTTTTT; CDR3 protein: CASSLLAGGTGELFF
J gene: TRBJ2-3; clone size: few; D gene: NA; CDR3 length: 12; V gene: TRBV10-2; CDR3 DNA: TGCGCCAGCAGTGTCCTAGGGGATACGCAGTATTTT; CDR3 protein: CASSVLGDTQYF
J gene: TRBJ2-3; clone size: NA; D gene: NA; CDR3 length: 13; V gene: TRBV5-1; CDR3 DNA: TGCGCCAGCAGGTCGCCCCCAACAGATACGCAGTATTTT; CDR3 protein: CASRSPPTDTQYF
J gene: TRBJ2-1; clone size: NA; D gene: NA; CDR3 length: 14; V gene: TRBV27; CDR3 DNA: TGTGCCAGCAGATCCCTGGACCGACCCAATGAGCAGTTCTTC; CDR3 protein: CASRSLDRPNEQFF
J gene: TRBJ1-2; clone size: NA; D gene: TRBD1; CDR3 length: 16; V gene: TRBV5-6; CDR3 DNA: TGTGCCAGCAGCTCCGGGACAGGGGCGGGGTCCTATGGCTACACCTTC; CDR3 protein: CASSSGTGAGSYGYTF
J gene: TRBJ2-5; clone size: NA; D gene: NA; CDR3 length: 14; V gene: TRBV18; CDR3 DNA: TGTGCCAGCGCTGCTTTGAACCACCAAGAGACCCAGTACTTC; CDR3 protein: CASAALNHQETQYF
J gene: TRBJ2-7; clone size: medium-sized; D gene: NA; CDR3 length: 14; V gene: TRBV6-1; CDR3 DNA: TGTGCCAGCAGTGTACAGGGTGGGGTCTACGAGCAGTACTTC; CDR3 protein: CASSVQGGVYEQYF
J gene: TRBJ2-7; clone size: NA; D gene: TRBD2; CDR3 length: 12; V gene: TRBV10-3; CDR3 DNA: TGTGCCATCAAAGCGGGGGAAGGCGAGCAGTACTTC; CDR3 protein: CAIKAGEGEQYF
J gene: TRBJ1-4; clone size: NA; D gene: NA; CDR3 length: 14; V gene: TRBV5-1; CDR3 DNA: TGCGCCAGCAGCTTCGGACGGGGTAATGAAAAACTGTTTTTT; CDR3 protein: CASSFGRGNEKLFF
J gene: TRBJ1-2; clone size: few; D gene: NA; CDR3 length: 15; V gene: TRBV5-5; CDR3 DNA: TGTGCCAGCAGCTTGGCAGCCGAAAAGAACTATGGCTACACCTTC; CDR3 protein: CASSLAAEKNYGYTF
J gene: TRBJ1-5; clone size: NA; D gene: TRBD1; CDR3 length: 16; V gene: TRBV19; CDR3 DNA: TGTGCCAGTAGTATAGAAAGCAGGGGGCGGATTCAGCCCCAGCATTTT; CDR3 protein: CASSIESRGRIQPQHF
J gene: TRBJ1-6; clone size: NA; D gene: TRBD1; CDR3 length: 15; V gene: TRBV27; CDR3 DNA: TGTGCCAGCAGTTTATCGCCCTGGACAGGGGGTACCCTCCACTTT; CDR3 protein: CASSLSPWTGGTLHF
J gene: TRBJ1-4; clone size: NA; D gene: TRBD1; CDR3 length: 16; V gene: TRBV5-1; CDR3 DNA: TGCGCCAGCAGCCCTGGACCCGGGACAGGAAACGAAAAACTGTTTTTT; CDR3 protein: CASSPGPGTGNEKLFF
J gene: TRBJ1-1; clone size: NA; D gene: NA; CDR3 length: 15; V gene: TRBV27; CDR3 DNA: TGTGCCAGCAGTTTATCGTGGCAGAAGAACACTGAAGCTTTCTTT; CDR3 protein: CASSLSWQKNTEAFF
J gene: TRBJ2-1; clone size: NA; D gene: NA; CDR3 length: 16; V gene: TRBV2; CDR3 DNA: TGTGCCAGCAGTCCGTCCCCAGGGATTTCGGTGATTGAGCAGTTCTTC; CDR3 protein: CASSPSPGISVIEQFF
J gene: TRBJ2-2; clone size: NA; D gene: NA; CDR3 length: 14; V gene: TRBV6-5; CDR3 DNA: TGTGCCAGCAGTTATGGCAGAAGTACCGGGGAGCTGTTTTTT; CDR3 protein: CASSYGRSTGELFF